Only a few counts were recorded for the clone carrying this T cell receptor beta chain. Here immunoSEQ multiplex PCR was the method, and the copy in TCRdb shows in-frame clones only, minus some. Of over 10,000 clones in the sample, 70% to 85% were seen once. This entry comes from a study of chemoradiotherapy in HPV16-positive cancers. This CDR3 spans 13 amino acids. The V and J ends lost 6 bases and 6 bases respectively, with 13 bases between them. Per the germline V gene, CDR1 is MNHEY and CDR2 is SMNVEV (reference sequence). This sample was taken from a patient who underwent chemoradiotherapy. The V call is TRBV27, the J call TRBJ2-3; D call uncertain. The receptor's source is a human donor with HPV-associated anogenital cancer. The CDR3 coding sequence is TGTGCCAGCAGCCTTTCCCGCTGGGATACGCAGTATTTT. This translates into CASSLSRWDTQYF.